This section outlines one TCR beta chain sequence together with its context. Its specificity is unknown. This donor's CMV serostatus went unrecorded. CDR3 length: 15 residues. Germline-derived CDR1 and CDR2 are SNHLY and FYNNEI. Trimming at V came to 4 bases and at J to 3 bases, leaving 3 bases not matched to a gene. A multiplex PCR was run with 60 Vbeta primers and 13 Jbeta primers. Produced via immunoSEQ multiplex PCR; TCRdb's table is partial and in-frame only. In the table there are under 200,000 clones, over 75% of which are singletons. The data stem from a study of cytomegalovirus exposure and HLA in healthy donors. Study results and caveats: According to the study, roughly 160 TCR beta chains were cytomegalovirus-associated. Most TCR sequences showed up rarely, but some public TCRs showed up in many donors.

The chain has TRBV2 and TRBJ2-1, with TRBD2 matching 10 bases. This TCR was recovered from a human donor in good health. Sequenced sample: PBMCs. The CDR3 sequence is CASSASGGDYNEQFF. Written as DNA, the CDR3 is TGTGCCAGCAGTGCCAGCGGGGGGGACTACAATGAGCAGTTCTTC.